The 23 T cell receptor beta chains reported below all come from one sample, sequenced in a study of blood T cell repertoires in COVID-19. Repertoires were generated with immunoSEQ multiplex PCR, while TCRdb's copy carries only in-frame clones and drops some. The profile shows 100,000 or so clones, over 65% of them singletons. Sequencing used peripheral blood. The receptors were gathered from a human donor in a cohort sampled during active COVID-19.

This chain connects TRBV12-5 to TRBJ2-3, with 11 bases fitting TRBD2. V was clipped by 1 base and J by 2 bases; unmatched bases: 5. The CDR3 is made up of 17 amino acids. The V gene's germline CDR1 is LGHNT and CDR2 FRNRAP. The CDR3 is CASGLERLAGTTDTQYF. The CDR3 coding sequence is TGTGCTAGTGGTTTGGAACGACTAGCGGGGACCACAGATACGCAGTATTTT.

CDR3 coding DNA: TGCAGTGCTAGTGGCCAGGACTACGAGCAGTACTTC. Its translation: CSASGQDYEQYF. This chain uses TRBV20-1 with TRBJ2-7, with D uncertain. The CDR3 has 12 residues. CDR1 and CDR2 from the germline V gene are DFQATT and SNEGSKA (reference sequence). Trimming shortened V by 3 bases and J by 3 bases, and 9 bases separated the two germline ends.

CDR3 sequence reads: CASSRGTGNTEAFF. DNA for the CDR3: TGTGCCAGCTCACGGGGGACAGGGAACACTGAAGCTTTCTTT. This chain joins TRBV18 and TRBJ1-1; 8 bases are shared with TRBD1. Losses at the gene ends were 4 bases for V and 1 base for J; bases not matched to a gene: 2. This CDR3 contains 14 residues. Germline V gene lookup returns CDR1 KGHSH and CDR2 LQKENI.

This clone has only a few counts. J is TRBJ1-6 and V is TRBV3-1 (or the pseudogene TRBV3-2); D might be TRBD1 (5 bases). The V and J ends lost 0 bases and 7 bases respectively, with 10 bases between them. Germline V gives CDR1 LGHDT, CDR2 YNNKEL (reference sequence). This CDR3 contains 15 residues. CDR3 sequence: CASSQESGGNSPLHF. The DNA for the CDR3 is TGTGCCAGCAGCCAAGAGTCGGGGGGAAATTCACCCCTCCACTTT.

The rearrangement uses TRBV4-3 and TRBJ1-2; TRBD1 aligns across 7 bases. Germline V lookup: CDR1 LGHNA, CDR2 YSLEER. J was trimmed by 5 bases and V by 0 bases; bases with no gene match: 12. The CDR3 loop spans 17 amino acids. The CDR3, as DNA: TGCGCCAGCAGCCAAGATAGGGCAGGGGGATCCATATATGGCTACACCTTC. This sequence encodes CASSQDRAGGSIYGYTF.

The CDR3 here is CASSEKQGAVSGANVLTF. The CDR3 DNA is TGTGCCAGCAGTGAAAAGCAGGGGGCAGTTTCTGGGGCCAACGTCCTGACTTTC. The V gene is TRBV6-1, the J gene TRBJ2-6; TRBD1 matches 8 bases. Per germline, CDR1 MNHNS and CDR2 SASEGT. The CDR3 totals 18 residues. V shed 2 bases, J shed 1 base, and the junction held 7 bases outside the gene matches.

This sequence joins TRBV12-3 or TRBV12-4 and TRBJ1-1; D call uncertain. The CDR3 totals 12 residues. Trimming pared 5 bases from V and 9 bases from J, leaving 13 bases between. This CDR3 reads CASSLRQRKAFF. DNA of the CDR3: TGTGCCAGCAGTCTCCGACAAAGGAAAGCTTTCTTT.

The chain links TRBV9 to TRBJ1-6; 7 bases align to TRBD1. Germline V gene lookup returns CDR1 SGDLS and CDR2 YYNGEE. The CDR3 loop spans 15 amino acids. V trimming: 4 bases; J trimming: 6 bases; junction bases outside the gene matches: 7. CDR3 loop: CASSPRQGGNSPLHF. The CDR3, as DNA: TGTGCCAGCAGCCCTCGACAGGGCGGTAATTCACCCCTCCACTTT.

The genes are TRBV25-1 and TRBJ1-6; D ambiguous. CDR3 size: 14 residues. Germline CDR1 reads MGHDK; CDR2 reads SYGVNS. The V end lost 5 bases, the J end lost 6 bases, and 11 bases lay between the germline ends. In DNA, the CDR3 is TGTGCCAGCAGTCGGGTGATAAGTAATTCACCCCTCCACTTT. It encodes CASSRVISNSPLHF.

The J gene is TRBJ2-3, the V gene TRBV19, with 10 bases aligning to TRBD2. CDR1 and CDR2 from the germline V gene are LNHDA and SQIVND (reference sequence). The CDR3 consists of 18 residues. The V and J ends lost 1 base and 2 bases, in that order; junction bases with no gene match: 9. The DNA of the CDR3 is TGTGCCAGTAGTATAGGGGGGCTAGCGGGGGCCCTCACAGATACGCAGTATTTT. Residues: CASSIGGLAGALTDTQYF.

The chain uses TRBV6-6 and TRBJ2-3; D gene ambiguous. This CDR3 has 12 residues. Per the germline V gene, CDR1 is MNHNY and CDR2 is SVGAGI (reference sequence). V shed 10 bases and J shed 5 bases, with 13 bases lying between them. DNA of the CDR3: TGTGCCATCTCGTCCGCCGGAGATACGCAGTATTTT. Amino acids: CAISSAGDTQYF.

Concerning this clone itself: Distinct nucleotide sequences in the sample also encode this CDR3. The rearrangement uses TRBV6-2 or TRBV6-3 and TRBJ1-1; 9 nucleotides line up with TRBD1. V shed 6 bases and J 1 base; nucleotides not matched to a gene: 3. CDR3 length: 14 residues. Looked up from germline, CDR1 is MNHEY and CDR2 is SVGEGT. For the CDR3, the DNA is TGTGCCAGCAGCAGGACAGGGGAGAACACTGAAGCTTTCTTT. Its protein product is CASSRTGENTEAFF.

This sequence joins TRBV6-1 and TRBJ2-2; unclear D gene. The V and J ends lost 1 base and 4 bases respectively, with 10 bases between them. Looked up from germline, CDR1 is MNHNS and CDR2 is SASEGT. The CDR3 extends over 15 amino acids. The CDR3 is CASSEEARPTGELFF. Written as DNA, the CDR3 is TGTGCCAGCAGTGAAGAAGCTAGACCCACCGGGGAGCTGTTTTTT.

J is TRBJ2-3 and V is TRBV6-5; no clear D. Trimming shortened V by 6 bases and J by 5 bases, and 9 bases separated the two germline ends. Per germline, CDR1 MNHEY and CDR2 SVGAGI. This CDR3 has 12 residues. DNA for the CDR3: TGTGCCAGCAGATCCAGTTTAGATACGCAGTATTTT. Translation: CASRSSLDTQYF.

For the CDR3, the DNA is TGTGCCAGCTCAAGGGATCAACGGGAATCTGGAAACACCATATATTTT. Translated: CASSRDQRESGNTIYF. V and J are TRBV18 and TRBJ1-3, with D unclear. CDR3 size: 16 residues. Germline lookup yields CDR1 KGHSH and CDR2 LQKENI. With 5 bases removed from V and 1 base from J, the gap between germline ends came to 15 bases.

CDR3 nucleotide sequence: TGTGCCAGCAGCGCCGGGACTCTTTACAATGAGCAGTTCTTC. Protein product: CASSAGTLYNEQFF. This sequence joins TRBV5-6 and TRBJ2-1; D may be TRBD2 (6 bases). V lost 4 bases to trimming and J lost 4 bases, with 12 bases between them. There are 14 residues in the CDR3. The germline CDR1 and CDR2 sequences are SGHDT and YYEEEE.

The chain combines TRBV19 with TRBJ1-5; no clear D gene. Deletions cut 0 bases from V and 1 base from J, with 10 bases between. The CDR3 extends over 16 amino acids. CDR1 and CDR2 from the germline V gene are LNHDA and SQIVND (reference sequence). CDR3 nucleotides: TGTGCCAGTAGTATAGATCGGCTAGGCAGCAATCAGCCCCAGCATTTT. Encoded protein: CASSIDRLGSNQPQHF.

V gene TRBV7-9 combines with J gene TRBJ1-4; a possible D gene is TRBD1 (6 bases). The CDR3 covers 16 residues. V dropped 0 bases and J dropped 8 bases, with 16 bases sitting between them. Per germline, CDR1 SEHNR and CDR2 FQNEAQ (reference sequence). CDR3 sequence: CASSLAATGGREKLFF. CDR3 nucleotide sequence: TGTGCCAGCAGCTTAGCCGCGACAGGAGGTAGAGAAAAACTGTTTTTT.

J is TRBJ2-3 and V is TRBV30; possible D gene TRBD2, 5 bases. This CDR3 spans 13 amino acids. The V and J ends lost 2 bases and 2 bases respectively, with 8 bases between them. CDR1 and CDR2 (germline): GTSNPN, SVGIG (reference sequence). In nucleotides, the CDR3 is TGTGCCTGGAGTCCGAGGGTCACAGATACGCAGTATTTT. Its protein product is CAWSPRVTDTQYF.

The chain combines TRBV6-2 or TRBV6-3 with TRBJ1-5; D not resolved. Per the germline V gene, CDR1 is MNHEY and CDR2 is SVGEGT. The length of the CDR3 is 15 residues. V lost 2 bases, J lost 0 bases, and 8 bases lay in between. CDR3 nucleotide sequence: TGTGCCAGCAGTTACACAGTCAATAGCAATCAGCCCCAGCATTTT. It is translated as CASSYTVNSNQPQHF.

The chain recombines TRBV7-2 with TRBJ2-7; the D is unclear. Looked up from germline, CDR1 is SGHTA and CDR2 is FQGNSA. The CDR3 has 12 amino acids. V lost 5 bases and J 6 bases, leaving 11 bases between the germline ends. The CDR3 DNA sequence: TGTGCCAGCAGCCCTACCCCCCTCGAGCAGTACTTC. Translating it yields CASSPTPLEQYF.

The chain recombines TRBV7-9 with TRBJ2-7; a possible D gene is TRBD2 (5 bases). The CDR3 sequence is 17 residues long. V lost 5 bases to trimming and J lost 0 bases, with 20 bases between them. The germline V gene encodes CDR1 SEHNR and CDR2 FQNEAQ (reference sequence). CDR3 nucleotides: TGTGCCAGCAGCCGCATGGGTCCTAGCTCTCACTCCTACGAGCAGTACTTC. As protein: CASSRMGPSSHSYEQYF.

The rearrangement uses TRBV6-2 or TRBV6-3 and TRBJ1-1; the match to TRBD1 covers 9 bases. V gave up 3 bases and J gave up 0 bases; unmatched junction bases: 14. CDR1 is MNHEY, CDR2 SVGEGT, per germline. CDR3 size: 19 residues. DNA of the CDR3: TGTGCCAGCAGTTATTATTGGGACAGGGAGGACGGGATGAACACTGAAGCTTTCTTT. Encoded protein: CASSYYWDREDGMNTEAFF.